Sequencing of this T cell receptor beta chain was carried out in a study of a mutant IDH1 vaccine in newly diagnosed glioma. About the study: Most patients had radiochemotherapy with temozolomide before enrollment; others had one alone. Study-level results: Of all patients, nearly 95% showed vaccine-induced immune responses.

To note about this clone: What it recognizes is unknown.

TCRdb's table, derived via immunoSEQ multiplex PCR, lists solely in-frame clones and lacks some. The data contain about 69,000 clones, roughly 85% of them singletons. Indicated time point: baseline, week 1 (first vaccination visit). Specified treatment: pre-vaccination baseline after standard-of-care therapy. In every donor, the tumor was a new WHO grade 3 or 4 IDH1-mutant, ATRX-lost astrocytoma. The sequence was collected from a man aged 25 to 45 with glioma. Material: PBMCs, obtained from a glioma patient treated with radiotherapy, temozolomide or both.

The CDR3 sequence: CASSLGDSDAFF. CDR3 coding DNA: TGTGCCAGCAGCTTAGGGGACAGTGATGCTTTCTTT. This chain links TRBV7-6 with TRBJ1-1; 7 bases fit TRBD1. CDR1 is SGHVS and CDR2 is FNYEAQ in the germline V gene. This CDR3 is 12 amino acids long. V trimming: 1 base; J trimming: 11 bases; junction bases outside the gene matches: 4.